This is a list of T cell receptor beta chains from one sample in a study of T cells in Graves' hyperthyroidism and ophthalmopathy. MiXCR, run by TCRdb on the multiplex PCR reads, gives a single entry per CDR3 protein. Among 500,000 to 600,000 distinct CDR3 sequences listed, about 20% were seen once. Sequencing used blood. The receptors were gathered from a man aged 40-49 years with Graves' ophthalmopathy. CDR3s include the opening cysteine and the closing phenylalanine or tryptophan. D genes are given only for firm matches. Clone size, where shown, is once, few, many, or a class for clones that have expanded.

length	size	V	J	D	DNA	CDR3
14	NA	TRBV14	TRBJ2-5	NA	TGTGCCAGCAGCCCCCGACAGAATTTAGAGACCCAGTACTTC	CASSPRQNLETQYF
12	once	TRBV28	TRBJ1-1	NA	TGTGCCAGCAGCTCTGGGATTTTGGGTCCGTTCTTT	CASSSGILGPFF
15	NA	TRBV5-6	TRBJ2-1	NA	TGTGCCAGCAGCTTGAGGTCCCACCGCTACAATGAGCAGTTCTTC	CASSLRSHRYNEQFF
20	NA	TRBV20-1	TRBJ1-1	NA	TGCAGTGCTAGTTTAACCGGGACAAAAGGCCCCAAAGTAGGGAACACTGAAGCTTTCTTT	CSASLTGTKGPKVGNTEAFF
15	NA	TRBV28	TRBJ2-2	NA	TGTGCCAGCAGTTTCCCCGGCGGGAACACCGGGGAGCTGTTTTTT	CASSFPGGNTGELFF
13	once	TRBV15	TRBJ2-7	NA	TGTGCCACCAGCAGAGGTCTGGAGGGAAGGCAGTACTTC	CATSRGLEGRQYF
16	many	TRBV11-2	TRBJ2-4	NA	TGTGCCAGCAGCTCCTGGGACCCACTTGCCAAAAACATTCAGTACTTC	CASSSWDPLAKNIQYF
17	NA	TRBV19	TRBJ2-3	NA	TGTGCCAGTAGGGATCCTGGGGGGGGCGAGAAGACAGATACGCAGTATTTT	CASRDPGGGEKTDTQYF
17	NA	TRBV10-3	TRBJ2-3	TRBD1	TGTGCCATTCGAGGACAGGGGGCATCTAGTGTGCAAGATACGCAGTATTTT	CAIRGQGASSVQDTQYF
11	NA	TRBV29-1	TRBJ2-7	NA	TGCAGCGTCCGTTCCCCAAACGAGCAGTACTTC	CSVRSPNEQYF
15	NA	TRBV5-8	TRBJ1-2	NA	TGTGCCAGCAGCCCCAGGGGAATCCTTAACTATGGCTACACCTTC	CASSPRGILNYGYTF
13	few	TRBV30	TRBJ1-6	NA	TGTGCCTGCAGAACTAGCTATAATTCACCCCTCCACTTT	CACRTSYNSPLHF
15	few	TRBV6-1	TRBJ2-5	NA	TGTGCCAGCAGCCCCCTGGCCCAGGGGGGAGAGACCCAGTACTTC	CASSPLAQGGETQYF
16	many	TRBV20-1	TRBJ1-1	TRBD1	TGCAGTGCTAAGGGACAGGGGGCCTCTTTAGTCACTGAAGCTTTCTTT	CSAKGQGASLVTEAFF
13	NA	TRBV3-1	TRBJ2-1	TRBD2	TGTGCCAGCAGCCCCGGGCGGACTAGCGAGCAGTTCTTC	CASSPGRTSEQFF
15	many	TRBV18	TRBJ1-1	NA	TGTGCCAGCTCACCACGTCTGGACACGAACACTGAAGCTTTCTTT	CASSPRLDTNTEAFF
12	NA	TRBV20-1	TRBJ1-1	NA	TGCAGTGCTAGCGACAGGTTCACTGAAGCTTTCTTT	CSASDRFTEAFF
13	NA	TRBV3-2	TRBJ2-5	NA	TGTGCCAGCAGCCAAACAGGGGGGCCGACCCAGTACTTC	CASSQTGGPTQYF
16	many	TRBV7-2	TRBJ1-5	TRBD1	TGTGCCAGCAGCTTAGGAGGGGACAGGAGAGTTCAGCCCCAGCATTTT	CASSLGGDRRVQPQHF
14	NA	TRBV15	TRBJ1-5	NA	TGTGCCACCAGCAGAGTGGGATTCAATCAGCCCCAGCATTTT	CATSRVGFNQPQHF
18	NA	TRBV15	TRBJ2-3	NA	TGTGCCACCAGCAGAGGATGGGGGGGGGGCTCTAGCACAGATACGCAGTATTTT	CATSRGWGGGSSTDTQYF
15	many	TRBV20-1	TRBJ2-1	TRBD2	TGCAGTGCTAGGAGGAGCGGGGGGGTAGGTAATGAGCAGTTCTTC	CSARRSGGVGNEQFF
15	NA	TRBV27	TRBJ2-7	TRBD2	TGTGCCAGCAGTCTATGGGGGGGTTCAGGCTACGAGCAGTACTTC	CASSLWGGSGYEQYF
20	few	TRBV5-1	TRBJ2-1	TRBD2	TGCGCCAGCAGCTTGGGAGGGGCCGGGACTAGCGGAAGAACCTACAATGAGCAGTTCTTC	CASSLGGAGTSGRTYNEQFF
18	few	TRBV7-3	TRBJ2-6	TRBD2	TGTGCCAGCAGCTTAAACCCGGGAGGTTACTCTGGGGCCAACGTCCTGACTTTC	CASSLNPGGYSGANVLTF
14	NA	TRBV20-1	TRBJ1-6	TRBD1	TGCAGTGCCACTCGACAGGGTGGCAATTCACCCCTCCACTTT	CSATRQGGNSPLHF
13	few	TRBV15	TRBJ1-2	NA	TGTGCCACCAGCAGCCGGACAGCCTATGGCTACACCTTC	CATSSRTAYGYTF
15	few	TRBV7-3	TRBJ2-1	TRBD1	TGTGCCAGCAGCTTAAGGACAGGGCCCCCCAATGAGCAGTTCTTC	CASSLRTGPPNEQFF
15	NA	TRBV6-1	TRBJ2-3	TRBD2	TGTGCCAGCAAAACTAGCGGGAGGGATTCAGATACGCAGTATTTT	CASKTSGRDSDTQYF
14	many	TRBV14	TRBJ2-7	NA	TGTGCCAGCAGCCAAATCGGATTGTCCTACGAGCAGTACTTC	CASSQIGLSYEQYF
15	NA	TRBV9	TRBJ1-1	TRBD1	TGTGCCAGCAGCGCTACAGGGGGATGGGGGACTGAAGCTTTCTTT	CASSATGGWGTEAFF
18	NA	TRBV11-2	TRBJ2-1	TRBD2	TGTGCCAGCGGATACCCCCCTACCGGGACTAGCGGGATAGGAGAGCAGTTCTTC	CASGYPPTGTSGIGEQFF
16	few	TRBV6-6	TRBJ2-7	TRBD2	TGTGCCAGCAGTTACACGTCGGGACTAGCTGCCTACGAGCAGTACTTC	CASSYTSGLAAYEQYF
14	NA	TRBV7-9	TRBJ2-5	TRBD2	TGTGCCAGCAGCCCTCTCGGGGGGTTCGAGACCCAGTACTTC	CASSPLGGFETQYF
16	NA	TRBV7-8	TRBJ2-5	TRBD2	TGTGCCAGCAGCCCCCAACTAGCGGGAGGCAGGGAGACCCAGTACTTC	CASSPQLAGGRETQYF
14	many	TRBV5-1	TRBJ1-1	TRBD1	TGCGCCAGCAGTTCCGGACAGGGCGGACCTGAAGCTTTCTTT	CASSSGQGGPEAFF
12	NA	TRBV28	TRBJ1-2	NA	TGTGCCAGCAGTTTTACGGGGTTTGGCTACACCTTC	CASSFTGFGYTF
14	many	TRBV5-1	TRBJ1-1	NA	TGCGCCAGCAGCTTGAAGAGGGGCCTAGGAGACGCTTTCTTT	CASSLKRGLGDAFF
15	many	TRBV7-9	TRBJ1-4	NA	TGTGCCAGCAGACGTAGGGACGGGATTAATGAAAAACTGTTTTTT	CASRRRDGINEKLFF
11	few	TRBV29-1	TRBJ1-2	NA	TGCAGCGCGGAAGGCGATAGAGGCTACACCTTC	CSAEGDRGYTF
17	few	TRBV15	TRBJ2-2	TRBD2	TGTGCCACCAGCAGACCCAGCGGGAGGGTAGACACCGGGGAGCTGTTTTTT	CATSRPSGRVDTGELFF
13	NA	TRBV12-3/TRBV12-4	TRBJ2-1	NA	TGTGCCAGCAGTTTGATGGAGGGTACTGAGCAGTTCTTC	CASSLMEGTEQFF
13	many	TRBV5-1	TRBJ1-1	NA	TGCGCCAGCAGCTTGGACAGCCACACTGAAGCTTTCTTT	CASSLDSHTEAFF
14	few	TRBV19	TRBJ2-5	NA	TGTGCCAGTAGTAGCGGACTATCGGGAGAGACCCAGTACTTC	CASSSGLSGETQYF
14	NA	TRBV7-9	TRBJ2-5	NA	TGTGCCAGCAGCCTTGGCGTAGGGGGAGAGACCCAGTACTTC	CASSLGVGGETQYF
12	few	TRBV20-1	TRBJ2-5	NA	TGCAGTGCTAGAGATGGCCTGGGGACCCAGTACTTC	CSARDGLGTQYF
14	many	TRBV20-1	TRBJ1-5	NA	TGCAGTGCTAGAGATCGGGGGGTGTATCAGCCCCAGCATTTT	CSARDRGVYQPQHF
15	NA	TRBV7-9	TRBJ2-1	TRBD2	TGTGCCAGCAGCGCCGGGGGGGGCCCCTACAATGAGCAGTCCTTC	CASSAGGGPYNEQSF
14	few	TRBV11-2	TRBJ2-7	NA	TGTGCCAGCAGCTTAAGGGAGGGGGCGACTGAGCAGTACTTC	CASSLREGATEQYF
16	few	TRBV6-1	TRBJ1-1	TRBD1	TGTGCCAGCAGTCCCGGGACAGGGGGCCGGAAAACTGAAGCTTTCTTT	CASSPGTGGRKTEAFF
15	many	TRBV3-1	TRBJ1-5	NA	TGTGCCAGCAGCCAAATCGAGTCCCGCATTCAGCCCCAGCATTTT	CASSQIESRIQPQHF
15	many	TRBV11-3	TRBJ2-3	TRBD2	TGTGCCAGCAGCTCAAAGCGGGGGGGCACAGATACGCAGTATTTT	CASSSKRGGTDTQYF
16	NA	TRBV27	TRBJ2-7	NA	TGTGCCAGCAGTTTAAGGCAGGGAGGTAGAGCCTACGAGCAGTACTTC	CASSLRQGGRAYEQYF
14	few	TRBV5-1	TRBJ1-2	NA	TGCGCCAGCAGCTTGGTGGATCCCAACTATGGCTACACCTTC	CASSLVDPNYGYTF
15	NA	TRBV5-4	TRBJ1-6	NA	TGTGCCAGCAGCTTGGGGGGGGTAGTTGGTTCACCCCTCCACTTT	CASSLGGVVGSPLHF
16	many	TRBV3-1	TRBJ2-7	TRBD1	TGTGCCAGCAGCCAAACCCCCTGGGACAGATCCTACGAGCAGTACTTC	CASSQTPWDRSYEQYF
17	NA	TRBV6-2/TRBV6-3	TRBJ2-3	TRBD2	TGTGCCAGCTTAATACTAGCGGGCCTAGGAGGCACAGATACGCAGTATTTT	CASLILAGLGGTDTQYF
15	many	TRBV2	TRBJ2-2	TRBD1	TGTGCCAGCAGGGACAGGGGGAGTGCGGCTGGGGAGCTGTTTTTT	CASRDRGSAAGELFF